Shown below are 16 T cell receptor beta chains from a single sample sequenced in a study of blood T cell repertoires in COVID-19. Repertoires were generated with immunoSEQ multiplex PCR, while TCRdb's copy carries only in-frame clones and drops some. Here the sample spans 370,000 or so clones, more than 75% being singletons. Sequencing was performed on peripheral blood. These receptors all come from a human donor with acute or convalescent COVID-19. The donor label of this sample is uncertain.

The gene calls are TRBV2 and TRBJ2-7; 10 nucleotides line up with TRBD1. Looked up from germline, CDR1 is SNHLY and CDR2 is FYNNEI. The CDR3 extends over 16 amino acids. V trimming: 6 bases; J trimming: 2 bases; junction bases outside the gene matches: 10. The CDR3 loop is CASRLMPGQGTYEQYF. The CDR3 DNA reads as TGTGCCAGCAGATTGATGCCGGGACAGGGGACCTACGAGCAGTACTTC. Drawing the rest from reference TRBV2 and TRBJ2-7, the complete variable domain is EPEVTQTPSHQVTQMGQEVILRCVPISNHLYFYWYRQILGQKVEFLVSFYNNEISEKSEIFDDQFSVERPDGSNFTLKIRSTKLEDSAMYFCASRLMPGQGTYEQYFGPGTRLTVT.

The rearrangement uses TRBV30 and TRBJ1-1; D gene uncertain. V shed 4 bases and J shed 1 base, with 10 bases lying between them. Germline values: CDR1 GTSNPN, CDR2 SVGIG (reference sequence). This CDR3 comprises 13 residues. Here the CDR3 reads CAWKAGRNTEAFF. CDR3 coding DNA: TGTGCCTGGAAGGCAGGTAGGAACACTGAAGCTTTCTTT. Full variable domain (rest looked up from reference TRBV30 and TRBJ1-1): SQTIHQWPATLVQPVGSPLSLECTVEGTSNPNLYWYRQAAGRGLQLLFYSVGIGQISSEVPQNLSASRPQDRQFILSSKKLLLSDSGFYLCAWKAGRNTEAFFGQGTRLTVV.

This chain connects TRBV19 to TRBJ1-3; maybe TRBD1 (6 bases). The length of the CDR3 is 17 residues. Between the trimmed V and J ends, which lost 6 bases and 2 bases, there was a span of 20 bases. The germline CDR1 and CDR2 sequences are LNHDA and SQIVND (reference sequence). In DNA, the CDR3 is TGTGCCAGTAGCCTCGAGGGGGGGCCACTGGCTGGAAACACCATATATTTT. This gives the protein CASSLEGGPLAGNTIYF.

This chain connects TRBV2 to TRBJ2-3; no clear D. This CDR3 comprises 15 residues. Germline CDR1 reads SNHLY; CDR2 reads FYNNEI. V lost 6 bases, J lost 1 base, and 14 bases lay in between. CDR3 bases: TGTGCCAGCAGCACCCATGGCGGCCGCACAGATACGCAGTATTTT. Residues: CASSTHGGRTDTQYF. Full variable domain (missing parts from reference TRBV2 and TRBJ2-3): EPEVTQTPSHQVTQMGQEVILRCVPISNHLYFYWYRQILGQKVEFLVSFYNNEISEKSEIFDDQFSVERPDGSNFTLKIRSTKLEDSAMYFCASSTHGGRTDTQYFGPGTRLTVL.

V is TRBV5-4 and J is TRBJ1-1, with 9 positions matching TRBD1. The junction had 7 bases not matched to a gene; V was cut back by 4 bases and J by 6 bases. This CDR3 has 14 residues. Germline V gene data show CDR1 as SGHNT and CDR2 as YYREEE (reference sequence). CDR3 in DNA: TGTGCCAGCAGCCACTCCGGGACAGGGCCTGAAGCTTTCTTT. It encodes CASSHSGTGPEAFF.

The rearrangement uses TRBV7-9 and TRBJ1-1; 7 bases agree with TRBD1. Germline V gene data show CDR1 as SEHNR and CDR2 as FQNEAQ (reference sequence). This CDR3 has 13 residues. The trim removed 3 bases at V and 7 bases at J, leaving 5 bases unmatched. CDR3: CASSFGGTVEAFF. Here the CDR3 DNA reads TGTGCCAGCAGCTTTGGGGGGACAGTTGAAGCTTTCTTT.

The chain links TRBV28 to TRBJ1-5; tentatively, D is TRBD1 (6 bases). There are 17 residues in the CDR3. Between the trimmed V and J ends, which lost 5 bases and 3 bases, there was a span of 20 bases. The germline V gene encodes CDR1 MDHEN and CDR2 SYDVKM. The CDR3 sequence: CASSPDKGGLNNQPQHF. The CDR3 DNA is TGTGCCAGCAGTCCAGACAAGGGGGGGCTGAACAATCAGCCCCAGCATTTT.

This chain connects TRBV2 to TRBJ1-1, with D possibly matching TRBD1 (6 bases). The V gene lost 3 bases and the J gene lost 4 bases, with 9 bases spanning the gap. The CDR3 extends over 13 amino acids. Germline values: CDR1 SNHLY, CDR2 FYNNEI. CDR3 residues: CASSDTGFTEAFF. DNA for the CDR3: TGTGCCAGCAGTGACACAGGGTTCACTGAAGCTTTCTTT.

The count of this clone is one. J is TRBJ2-2 and V is TRBV7-2; TRBD2 matches 7 bases. Per germline, CDR1 SGHTA and CDR2 FQGNSA. V gave up 2 bases and J gave up 0 bases; unmatched junction bases: 6. This CDR3 has 17 residues. The CDR3 nucleotides read TGTGCCAGCAGCTTAAGGGCTAGCGGAACGAACACCGGGGAGCTGTTTTTT. Translation gives CASSLRASGTNTGELFF.

The genes are TRBV6-5 and TRBJ2-1; D gene unclear. This CDR3 has 15 residues. Trimming took off 2 bases at V and 0 bases at J, with 8 bases between the two ends. CDR1 and CDR2 from the germline V gene are MNHEY and SVGAGI. The CDR3 nucleotides are TGTGCCAGCAGTTACGTCTCCAGCTCCTACAATGAGCAGTTCTTC. Its protein product is CASSYVSSSYNEQFF.

This rearrangement joins TRBV5-1 to TRBJ2-1; 8 nucleotides match TRBD2. After removal of 0 bases from V and 7 bases from J, the junction contained 3 bases not matched to a gene. CDR1 SGHRS and CDR2 YFSETQ come from the germline V gene. The CDR3 spans 14 residues. CDR3 in amino acids: CASSLAVAGNEQFF. For the CDR3, the DNA is TGCGCCAGCAGCTTGGCCGTAGCGGGGAATGAGCAGTTCTTC. Looking up the rest from reference TRBV5-1 and TRBJ2-1 gives the full variable domain: KAGVTQTPRYLIKTRGQQVTLSCSPISGHRSVSWYQQTPGQGLQFLFEYFSETQRNKGNFPGRFSGRQFSNSRSEMNVSTLELGDSALYLCASSLAVAGNEQFFGPGTRLTVL.

On this clone itself: Other DNA sequences in the same sample also yield this CDR3. The chain recombines TRBV18 with TRBJ2-3; D gene unclear. The V gene lost 6 bases and the J gene lost 0 bases, with 4 bases spanning the gap. CDR1 and CDR2 from the germline V gene are KGHSH and LQKENI. The CDR3 length is 12 residues. This CDR3 is CASSPSTDTQYF. CDR3 bases: TGTGCCAGCTCTCCTAGCACAGATACGCAGTATTTT.

The rearrangement links TRBV18 to TRBJ2-7, with TRBD1 as a possible D gene (6 bases). The CDR3 runs to 12 residues. Looked up from germline, CDR1 is KGHSH and CDR2 is LQKENI. V dropped 4 bases and J dropped 6 bases, with 10 bases sitting between them. The CDR3 loop reads CASSRDRTEQYF. CDR3 nucleotide sequence: TGTGCCAGCTCACGCGACAGGACCGAGCAGTACTTC.

The chain has TRBV12-5 and TRBJ2-7; 8 nucleotides align to TRBD2. The CDR3 runs to 14 residues. V lost 4 bases to trimming and J lost 2 bases; unmatched junction nucleotides: 4. CDR1 and CDR2 (germline): LGHNT, FRNRAP. The CDR3 DNA reads as TGTGCTAGTGGTTCCGAAGCGGGAGCCTACGAGCAGTACTTC. This sequence encodes CASGSEAGAYEQYF.

The chain employs TRBV19 and TRBJ1-1; tentatively, D is TRBD1 (6 bases). V was clipped by 7 bases and J by 2 bases, with 14 bases between them. Germline CDR1 is LNHDA and CDR2 is SQIVND (reference sequence). The CDR3 spans 14 residues. As DNA, the CDR3 is TGTGCCAGTATCCGGACAGACCACAACACTGAAGCTTTCTTT. It yields the protein CASIRTDHNTEAFF.

This chain uses TRBV28 with TRBJ2-1; 8 nucleotides agree with TRBD1. The CDR3 consists of 15 residues. CDR1 and CDR2 from the germline V gene are MDHEN and SYDVKM. V was clipped by 4 bases and J by 10 bases; unmatched bases: 12. CDR3 in DNA: TGTGCCAGCAGTTGGGGCAGGGGGCTGGTGGAGGAGCAGTTCTTC. Translated: CASSWGRGLVEEQFF.